The rows below give T cell receptor beta chains drawn from one sample of a study of T cells after yellow fever vaccination. Using its own MiXCR run on the 5' RACE reads, TCRdb lists one record per CDR3 protein. The sample yields more than 20,000 distinct CDR3 sequences, 5.5% seen once. The input for sequencing was PBMCs, either bulk or a sorted T-cell subset (CD4+, CD8+, memory, or dextramer-sorted; not recorded which), taken 15 days after the yellow fever booster vaccination. All receptors derive from a man aged 25-45 years who received the YFV17D yellow fever vaccine. The CDR3 runs from the conserved cysteine through the conserved F or W. A D gene is named only where the DNA matches it firmly. The size field reads how often the clone was seen (once, few, many) or a class if it is expanded.

many,TRBV24-1,TRBJ1-5,-,CATSDSGYSNQPQHF,TGTGCCACCAGTGATTCTGGATATAGCAATCAGCCCCAGCATTTT
medium-sized,TRBV29-1,TRBJ2-5,-,CSVAVQAGTQYF,TGCAGCGTTGCGGTTCAGGCAGGGACCCAGTACTTC
many,TRBV18,TRBJ2-7,TRBD1,CASSPAGQGTYEQYF,TGTGCCAGCTCACCAGCGGGACAGGGGACCTACGAGCAGTACTTC
medium-sized,TRBV7-2,TRBJ2-2,-,CASSPLVTGELFF,TGTGCCAGCAGCCCATTAGTTACCGGGGAGCTGTTTTTT
many,TRBV20-1,TRBJ1-6,-,CSAIKTGINNSPLHF,TGCAGTGCTATTAAGACCGGGATTAATAATTCACCCCTCCACTTT
many,TRBV6-2/TRBV6-3,TRBJ2-1,-,CASSYSRNNEQFF,TGTGCCAGCAGTTACTCCCGAAACAATGAGCAGTTCTTC
many,TRBV6-1,TRBJ2-1,-,CASSEAGGSNEQFF,TGTGCCAGCAGTGAAGCGGGAGGATCCAATGAGCAGTTCTTC
many,TRBV2,TRBJ1-1,-,CASSDLWNTEAFF,TGTGCCAGCAGTGATCTATGGAACACTGAAGCTTTCTTT
many,TRBV2,TRBJ1-5,-,CASSLDRINGIQPQHF,TGTGCCAGCAGTCTCGATCGGATCAATGGTATTCAGCCCCAGCATTTT
many,TRBV30,TRBJ2-1,-,CAYQTSNEQFF,TGTGCCTACCAGACCAGCAATGAGCAGTTCTTC
many,TRBV5-1,TRBJ2-5,TRBD1,CASSLLYWTGRETQYF,TGCGCCAGCAGCCTACTCTACTGGACAGGGCGAGAGACCCAGTACTTC
many,TRBV20-1,TRBJ2-5,TRBD2,CSARDEREQETQYF,TGCAGTGCTAGAGATGAGCGGGAGCAAGAGACCCAGTACTTC
many,TRBV20-1,TRBJ1-2,TRBD1,CSARVPGTGNGYTF,TGCAGTGCTAGAGTCCCGGGGACAGGGAATGGCTACACCTTC